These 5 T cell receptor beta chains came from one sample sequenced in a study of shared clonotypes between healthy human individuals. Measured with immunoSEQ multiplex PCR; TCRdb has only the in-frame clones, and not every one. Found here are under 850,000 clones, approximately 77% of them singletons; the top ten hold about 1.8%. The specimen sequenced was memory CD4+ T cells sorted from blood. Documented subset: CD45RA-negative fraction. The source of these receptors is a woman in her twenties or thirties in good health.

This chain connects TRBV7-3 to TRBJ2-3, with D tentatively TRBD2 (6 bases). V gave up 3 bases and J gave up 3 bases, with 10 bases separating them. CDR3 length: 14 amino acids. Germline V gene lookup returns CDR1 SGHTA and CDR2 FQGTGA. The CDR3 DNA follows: TGTGCCAGCAGCTTGGGGGGTGTAACAGATACGCAGTATTTT. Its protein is CASSLGGVTDTQYF.

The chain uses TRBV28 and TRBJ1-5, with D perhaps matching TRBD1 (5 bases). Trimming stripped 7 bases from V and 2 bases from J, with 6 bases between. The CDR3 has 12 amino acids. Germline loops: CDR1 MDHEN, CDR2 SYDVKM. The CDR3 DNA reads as TGTGCCAGCAAAGGGGGCAATCAGCCCCAGCATTTT. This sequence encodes CASKGGNQPQHF.

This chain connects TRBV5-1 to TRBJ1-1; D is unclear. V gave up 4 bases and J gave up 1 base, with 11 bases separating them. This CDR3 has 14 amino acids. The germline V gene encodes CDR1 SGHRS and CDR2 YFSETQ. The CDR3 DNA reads TGCGCCAGCAGCCGTCTTGGCCCGAACACTGAAGCTTTCTTT. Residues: CASSRLGPNTEAFF.

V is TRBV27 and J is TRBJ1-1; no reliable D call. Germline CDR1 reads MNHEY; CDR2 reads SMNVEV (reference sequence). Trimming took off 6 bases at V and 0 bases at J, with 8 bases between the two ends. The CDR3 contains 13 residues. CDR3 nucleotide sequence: TGTGCCAGCAGAAGTATTATGAACACTGAAGCTTTCTTT. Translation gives CASRSIMNTEAFF.

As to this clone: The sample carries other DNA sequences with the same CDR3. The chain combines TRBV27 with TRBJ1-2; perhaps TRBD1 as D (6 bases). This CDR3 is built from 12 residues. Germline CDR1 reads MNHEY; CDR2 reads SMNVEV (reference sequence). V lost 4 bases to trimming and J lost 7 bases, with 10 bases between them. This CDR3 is CASSSGAGGYTF. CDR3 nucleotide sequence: TGTGCCAGCAGTTCGGGGGCTGGTGGCTACACCTTC.